The rows below give T cell receptor beta chains drawn from one sample of a study of shared clonotypes between healthy human individuals. Measured with immunoSEQ multiplex PCR; TCRdb has only the in-frame clones, and not every one. The sample yields 1.4 million to 1.5 million clones, approximately 96% seen once. Sequenced: naive CD4+ T cells sorted from blood. These receptors originate from a man aged 30-40 years in good health. CDR3s include the opening cysteine and the closing phenylalanine or tryptophan. A D gene is named only where the DNA matches it firmly. Rows give clone size only sometimes, using once, few, many, or a class for an expanded clone.

j_call clone_size d_call v_call cdr3_nt cdr3_aa
TRBJ2-2 - TRBD1 TRBV5-1 TGCGCCAGCAGCCCAGGACAGGGTTTAGGGGAGCTGTTTTTT CASSPGQGLGELFF
TRBJ2-7 - TRBD2 TRBV7-9 TGTGCCAGCAGCAGAACTAGCGGGAGATCCTACGAGCAGTACTTC CASSRTSGRSYEQYF
TRBJ1-5 - - TRBV6-6 TGTGCCACCGCGCGCCTAAGCGGTCAGCCCCAGCATTTT CATARLSGQPQHF
TRBJ2-7 - TRBD1 TRBV28 TGTGCCAGCAGTTTCTTCAACCCCCAACGACAGGGGAGATCCTACGAGCAGTACTTC CASSFFNPQRQGRSYEQYF
TRBJ2-2 - - TRBV5-8 TGTGCCACCTACAACAGGGTGGTGAGCACCGGGGAGCTGTTTTTT CATYNRVVSTGELFF
TRBJ1-5 - - TRBV29-1 TGCAGCGTGGACCCGCTGTGTAGCAATCAGCCCCAGCATTTT CSVDPLCSNQPQHF
TRBJ2-2 - - TRBV7-9 TGTGCCAGCAGTTTGAGCGGGACCGGGGAGCTGTTTTTT CASSLSGTGELFF
TRBJ2-7 - TRBD2 TRBV28 TGTGCCAGCAGTTCCCCTGCGGGAGGGCCGAGCGAGCAGTACTTC CASSSPAGGPSEQYF
TRBJ2-1 - TRBD2 TRBV14 TGTGCCAGCAGCCAAGTAATCGGGGGGGGTGAGCAGTTCTTC CASSQVIGGGEQFF
TRBJ1-2 - - TRBV4-1 TGCGCCAGCGTACCGAGGGTTTTTGGAAACTATGGCTACACCTTC CASVPRVFGNYGYTF
TRBJ1-4 - TRBD1 TRBV6-1 TGTGCCAGCAGTGATACTGGGACAGGGGATGAAAAACTGTTTTTT CASSDTGTGDEKLFF
TRBJ2-1 - TRBD2 TRBV5-1 TGCGCCAGCAGCTCTGGACTAGCGGGAGTTGGGGGCGAGCAGTTCTTC CASSSGLAGVGGEQFF
TRBJ1-3 once - TRBV21-1 TGTGCCAGCAGCATTAAGGATCTACTGGGACAGCCGGTCTCTGGAAACACCATATATTTT CASSIKDLLGQPVSGNTIYF
TRBJ2-3 - TRBD1 TRBV5-1 TGCGCCAGCAAGCAGGGGGCAAGCACAGATACGCAGTATTTT CASKQGASTDTQYF
TRBJ2-7 - - TRBV28 TGTGCCAGCAACCCACCCCAGGGACTTGCCTACGAGCAGTACTTC CASNPPQGLAYEQYF
TRBJ2-7 once - TRBV18 TGTGCCAGCTCACCGCCCCGGGGAGCCTCCTACGAGCAGTACTTC CASSPPRGASYEQYF
TRBJ2-5 - - TRBV5-1 TGCGCCAGCAGCTTGAATGGGACACCTAAAGAGACCCAGTACTTC CASSLNGTPKETQYF
TRBJ2-3 - - TRBV6-6 TGTGCCAGCAGTTCGGGGCCAGATACGCAGTATTTT CASSSGPDTQYF
TRBJ1-5 - - TRBV15 TGTGCCACCAGCAGAGCAACCGGGGGAAGGAGTGACAATCAGCCCCAGCATTTT CATSRATGGRSDNQPQHF
TRBJ2-2 - - TRBV30 TGTGCCTGGAGTGCCCGGAGGGGGGTGACCAGGGAGCTGTTTTTT CAWSARRGVTRELFF
TRBJ2-3 - - TRBV6-4 TGTGCCAGCAGTGACAGCCACAGAGATACGCAGTATTTT CASSDSHRDTQYF
TRBJ1-1 once TRBD1 TRBV6-5 TGTGCCAGCAGTTACACGGGACAGGGGACTGAAGCTTTCTTT CASSYTGQGTEAFF